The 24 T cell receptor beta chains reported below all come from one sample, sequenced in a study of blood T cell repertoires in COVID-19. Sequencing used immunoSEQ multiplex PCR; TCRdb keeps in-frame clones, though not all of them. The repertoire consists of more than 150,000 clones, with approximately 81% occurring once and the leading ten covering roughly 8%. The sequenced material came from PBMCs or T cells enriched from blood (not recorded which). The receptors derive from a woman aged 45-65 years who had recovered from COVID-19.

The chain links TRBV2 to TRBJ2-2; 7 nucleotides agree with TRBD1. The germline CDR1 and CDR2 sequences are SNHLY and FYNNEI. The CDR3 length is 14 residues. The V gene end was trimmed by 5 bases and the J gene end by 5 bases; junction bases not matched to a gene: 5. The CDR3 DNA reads TGTGCCAGCAGTCCCGGGACAGTAACCGGGGAGCTGTTTTTT. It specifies CASSPGTVTGELFF.

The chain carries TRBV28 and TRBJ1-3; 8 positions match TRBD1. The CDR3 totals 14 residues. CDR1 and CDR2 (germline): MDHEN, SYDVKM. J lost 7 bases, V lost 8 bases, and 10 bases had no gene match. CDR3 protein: CASLWTGSWNTIYF. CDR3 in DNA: TGTGCCAGCCTTTGGACAGGGAGTTGGAACACCATATATTTT. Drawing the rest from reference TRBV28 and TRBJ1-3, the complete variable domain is DVKVTQSSRYLVKRTGEKVFLECVQDMDHENMFWYRQDPGLGLRLIYFSYDVKMKEKGDIPEGYSVSREKKERFSLILESASTNQTSMYLCASLWTGSWNTIYFGEGSWLTVV.

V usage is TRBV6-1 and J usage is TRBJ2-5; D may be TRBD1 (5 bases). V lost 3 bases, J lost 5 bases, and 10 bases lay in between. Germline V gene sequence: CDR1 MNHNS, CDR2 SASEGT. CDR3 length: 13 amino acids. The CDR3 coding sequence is TGTGCCAGCAGTGAGTCAGGGATCGAGACCCAGTACTTC. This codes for CASSESGIETQYF.

The CDR3 loop reads CASSLDLRGGYEQYF. CDR3 sequence (DNA): TGTGCCAGCAGCTTAGATCTACGAGGCGGGTACGAGCAGTACTTC. V usage is TRBV11-2 and J usage is TRBJ2-7, with D tentatively TRBD2 (5 bases). Per the germline V gene, CDR1 is SGHAT and CDR2 is FQNNGV. V was trimmed by 0 bases and J by 4 bases, leaving 13 bases between them. The CDR3 is 15 residues long.

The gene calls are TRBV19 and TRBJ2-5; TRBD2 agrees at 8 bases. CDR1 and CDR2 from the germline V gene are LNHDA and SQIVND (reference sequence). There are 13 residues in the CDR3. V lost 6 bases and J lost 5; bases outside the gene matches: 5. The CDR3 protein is CASSRGLAETQYF. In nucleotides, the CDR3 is TGTGCCAGTAGCCGTGGACTAGCCGAGACCCAGTACTTC.

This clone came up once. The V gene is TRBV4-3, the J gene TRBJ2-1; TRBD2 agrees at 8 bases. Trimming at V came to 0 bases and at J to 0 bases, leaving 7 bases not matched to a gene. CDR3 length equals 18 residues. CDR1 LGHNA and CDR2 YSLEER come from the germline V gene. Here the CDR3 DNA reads TGCGCCAGCAGCCAAGATGCACTAGCGGTAAGCTCCTACAATGAGCAGTTCTTC. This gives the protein CASSQDALAVSSYNEQFF.

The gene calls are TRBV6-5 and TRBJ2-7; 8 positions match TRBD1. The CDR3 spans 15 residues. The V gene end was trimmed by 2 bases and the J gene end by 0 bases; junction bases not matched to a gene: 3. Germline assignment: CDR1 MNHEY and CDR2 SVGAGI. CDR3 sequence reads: CASSYRGTGSYEQYF. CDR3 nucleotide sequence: TGTGCCAGCAGTTACCGGGGGACAGGCTCCTACGAGCAGTACTTC.

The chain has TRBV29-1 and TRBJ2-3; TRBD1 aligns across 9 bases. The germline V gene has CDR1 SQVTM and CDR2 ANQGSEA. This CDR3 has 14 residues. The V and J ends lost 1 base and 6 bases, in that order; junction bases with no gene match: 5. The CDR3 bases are TGCAGCGTTGAAGGGACAGGGGATGCCGATACGCAGTATTTT. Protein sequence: CSVEGTGDADTQYF.

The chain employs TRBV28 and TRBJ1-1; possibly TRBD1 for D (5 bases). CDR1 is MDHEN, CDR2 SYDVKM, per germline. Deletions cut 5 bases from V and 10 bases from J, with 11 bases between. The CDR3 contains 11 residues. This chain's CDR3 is CASSRARGAFF. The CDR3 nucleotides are TGTGCCAGCAGTCGGGCTAGGGGAGCTTTCTTT.

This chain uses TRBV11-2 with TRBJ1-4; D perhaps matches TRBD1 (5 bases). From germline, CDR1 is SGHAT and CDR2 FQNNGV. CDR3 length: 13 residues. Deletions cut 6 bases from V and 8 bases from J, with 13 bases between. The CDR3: CASRGPGEEKLFF. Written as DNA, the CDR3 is TGTGCCAGCAGGGGACCGGGGGAGGAAAAACTGTTTTTT.

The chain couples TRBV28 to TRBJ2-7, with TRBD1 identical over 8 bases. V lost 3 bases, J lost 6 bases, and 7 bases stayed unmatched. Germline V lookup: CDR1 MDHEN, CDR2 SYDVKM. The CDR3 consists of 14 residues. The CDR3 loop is CASSFGQGGGEQYF. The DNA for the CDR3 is TGTGCCAGCAGTTTTGGACAGGGCGGAGGCGAGCAGTACTTC. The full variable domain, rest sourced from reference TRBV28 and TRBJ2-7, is DVKVTQSSRYLVKRTGEKVFLECVQDMDHENMFWYRQDPGLGLRLIYFSYDVKMKEKGDIPEGYSVSREKKERFSLILESASTNQTSMYLCASSFGQGGGEQYFGPGTRLTVT.

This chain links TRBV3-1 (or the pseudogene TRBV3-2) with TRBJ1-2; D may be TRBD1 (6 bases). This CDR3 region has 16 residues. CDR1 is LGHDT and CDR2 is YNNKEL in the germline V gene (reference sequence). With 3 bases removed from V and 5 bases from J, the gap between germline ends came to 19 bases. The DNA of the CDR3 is TGTGCCAGCAGCCACCAAGATCGCTTGGGGGCGTATGGCTACACCTTC. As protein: CASSHQDRLGAYGYTF.

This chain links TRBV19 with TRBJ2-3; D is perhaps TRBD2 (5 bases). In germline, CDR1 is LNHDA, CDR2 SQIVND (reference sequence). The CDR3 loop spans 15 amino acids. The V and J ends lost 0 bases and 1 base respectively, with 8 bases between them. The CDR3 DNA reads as TGTGCCAGTAGTATAGAAGAGGGCCGCACAGATACGCAGTATTTT. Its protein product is CASSIEEGRTDTQYF.

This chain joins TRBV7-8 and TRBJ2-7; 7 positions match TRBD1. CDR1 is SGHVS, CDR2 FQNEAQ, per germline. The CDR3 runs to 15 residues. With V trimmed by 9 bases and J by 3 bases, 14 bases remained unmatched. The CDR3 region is CASRSSPGQLYEQYF. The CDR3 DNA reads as TGTGCCAGTCGCTCGAGTCCGGGACAGCTCTACGAGCAGTACTTC.

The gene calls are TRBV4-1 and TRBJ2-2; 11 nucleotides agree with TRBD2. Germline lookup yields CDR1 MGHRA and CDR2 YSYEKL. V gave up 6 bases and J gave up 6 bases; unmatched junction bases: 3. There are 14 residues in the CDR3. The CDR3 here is CASSYSGRAGELFF. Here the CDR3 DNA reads TGCGCCAGCAGTTATAGCGGGAGGGCCGGGGAGCTGTTTTTT.

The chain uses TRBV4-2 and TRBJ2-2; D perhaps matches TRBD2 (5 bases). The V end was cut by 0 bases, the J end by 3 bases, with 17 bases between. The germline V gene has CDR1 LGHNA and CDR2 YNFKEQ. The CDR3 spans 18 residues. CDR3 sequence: CASSQDSLSRRHTGELFF. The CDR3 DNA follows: TGTGCCAGCAGCCAAGATTCCTTATCTCGGAGGCACACCGGGGAGCTGTTTTTT.

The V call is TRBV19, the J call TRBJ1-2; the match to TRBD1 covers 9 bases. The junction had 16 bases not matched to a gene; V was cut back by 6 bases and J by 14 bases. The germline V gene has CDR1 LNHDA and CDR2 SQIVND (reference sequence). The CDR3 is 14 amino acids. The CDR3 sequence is CASSQPSRDRVWTF. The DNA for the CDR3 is TGTGCCAGTAGCCAACCGTCCCGGGACAGGGTTTGGACCTTC.

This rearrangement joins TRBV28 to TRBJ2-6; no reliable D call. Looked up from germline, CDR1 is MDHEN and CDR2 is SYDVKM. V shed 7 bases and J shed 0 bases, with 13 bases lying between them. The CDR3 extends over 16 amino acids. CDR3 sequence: CASMSTVLSGANVLTF. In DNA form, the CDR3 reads TGTGCCAGCATGAGTACGGTTCTCTCTGGGGCCAACGTCCTGACTTTC.

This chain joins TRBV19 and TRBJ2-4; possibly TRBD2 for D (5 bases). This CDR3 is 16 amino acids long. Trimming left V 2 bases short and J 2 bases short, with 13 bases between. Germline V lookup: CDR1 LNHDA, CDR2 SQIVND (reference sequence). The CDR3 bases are TGTGCCAGTAGTATACTAACTTCCGGGACCAAAAACATTCAGTACTTC. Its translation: CASSILTSGTKNIQYF.

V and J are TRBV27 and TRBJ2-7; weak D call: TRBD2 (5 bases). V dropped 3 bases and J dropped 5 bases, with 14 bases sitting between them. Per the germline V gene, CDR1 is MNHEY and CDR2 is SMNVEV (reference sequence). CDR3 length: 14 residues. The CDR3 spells CASSFRGNGNEQYF. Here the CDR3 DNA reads TGTGCCAGCAGTTTTCGGGGAAATGGCAACGAGCAGTACTTC.

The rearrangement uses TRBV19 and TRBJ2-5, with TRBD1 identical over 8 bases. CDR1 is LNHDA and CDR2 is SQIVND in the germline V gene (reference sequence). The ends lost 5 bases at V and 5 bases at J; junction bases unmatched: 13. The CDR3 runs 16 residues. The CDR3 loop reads CASSSDRTGWGETQYF. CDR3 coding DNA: TGTGCCAGTAGTTCGGATCGGACAGGGTGGGGGGAGACCCAGTACTTC.

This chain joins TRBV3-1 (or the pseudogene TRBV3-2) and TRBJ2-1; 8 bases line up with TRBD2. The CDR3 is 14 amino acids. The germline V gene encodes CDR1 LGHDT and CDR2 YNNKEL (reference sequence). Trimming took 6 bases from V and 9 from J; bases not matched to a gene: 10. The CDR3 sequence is CASSPGLEVREQFF. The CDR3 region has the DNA TGTGCCAGCAGTCCGGGACTAGAGGTCCGTGAGCAGTTCTTC.

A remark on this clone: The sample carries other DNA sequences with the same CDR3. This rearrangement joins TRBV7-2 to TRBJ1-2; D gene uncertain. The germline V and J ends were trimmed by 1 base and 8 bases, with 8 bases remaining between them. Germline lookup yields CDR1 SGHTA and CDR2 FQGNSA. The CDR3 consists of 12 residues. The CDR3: CASSLEVGGYTF. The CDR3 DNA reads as TGTGCCAGCAGCTTAGAAGTCGGGGGCTACACCTTC.

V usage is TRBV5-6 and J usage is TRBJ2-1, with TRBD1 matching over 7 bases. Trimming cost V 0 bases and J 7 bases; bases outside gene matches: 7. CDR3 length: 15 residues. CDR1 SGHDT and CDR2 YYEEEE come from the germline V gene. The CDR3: CASSLEGAGGNEQFF. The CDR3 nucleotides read TGTGCCAGCAGCTTGGAGGGGGCAGGTGGGAATGAGCAGTTCTTC.